This T cell receptor beta chain is from a study of T cells in Graves' hyperthyroidism and ophthalmopathy (dated by TCRdb to the late 2010s). Turning to the overall study: A discovery cohort of about a hundred patients, 43 with Graves' ophthalmopathy and 55 to 65 with stable Graves' hyperthyroidism, was used to find distinguishing TCR V-J signatures. The paper describes TCR Vbeta CDR3 sequencing of around 140 peripheral blood samples, made up of 43 ophthalmopathy patients, some 76 hyperthyroidism patients and some 17 progressor patients. In about 6 Graves' hyperthyroidism patients, the study also compared T-cell repertoires from thyroid tissue with T-cell repertoires from blood. The approximately 100 discovery patients were divided at random into training and test sets in a 7:3 ratio. Once sampling was done, hyperthyroidism patients were given methimazole at a starting dose of 30 mg daily, whereas ophthalmopathy patients were given high-dose intravenous methylprednisolone. An independent validation cohort of 18 to 20 hyperthyroidism patients and roughly 16 patients who later progressed to ophthalmopathy tested prospective prediction of ophthalmopathy. Results the study describes overall, beyond this receptor: In cross-validation, a model built on a 13 V-J signature told ophthalmopathy apart from stable hyperthyroidism with under 90% sensitivity and around 84% specificity, and in testing the same model reached 80%/75%. In validation, the model predicted progression to ophthalmopathy with 55% to 71% sensitivity and 72.22% specificity, a median of about six months before onset. No statistical method was used to fix the sample size in advance, and group allocation was not hidden from the investigators. Most expanded thyroid clonotypes (frequency above 0.001) were also detected in blood, suggesting blood repertoires may reflect thyroid immune responses.

A patient counted as having stable Graves' hyperthyroidism if no progression to ophthalmopathy occurred over 18 months of follow-up. Hyperthyroidism patients were aged 18 to 65 years and newly diagnosed, with disease duration of less than 2 months. Patients with uncontrolled infections, other autoimmune diseases, pregnancy or lactation were excluded. Diagnoses relied on clinical symptoms, serum thyroxine and TRAb, thyroid ultrasound and orbital computed tomography. Total RNA was extracted using Trizol reagent, and RNA quality was assessed on an Agilent 2100 Bioanalyzer. Clipping removes 3 bases from V and 2 bases from J, with 4 as the unmatched junction base count. From its cysteine to its phenylalanine, the CDR3 spans 15 amino acids. This entry keeps only the CDR3 DNA: 45 bases, framed from base 1. The germline V gene (reference sequence) specifies DFQATT as CDR1 and SNEGSKA as CDR2. Amplification of TCR beta CDR3 regions was carried out from RNA transcripts. For the first round of RT-PCR on the TCR CDR3, the HTBI primer set was used together with the Qiagen OneStep RT-PCR kit. A second multiplex PCR round built the libraries, followed by size selection and purification. The libraries were sequenced on an Illumina HiSeq2000 using paired-end 100 bp reads. Regarding the original processing steps: SOAPnuke was used to process the raw data, removing reads that contained adapters or uncalled bases, had a mean Phred below 15, or lacked an exact match to the constant primer or identifier. High-quality paired reads were merged with COPE v1.2.5, and unique nucleotide sequences were defined as clonotypes. MiTCR v1.1 was used to align the clonotypes against IMGT TRBV, TRBD and TRBJ reference segments. The analysis was restricted to V-J combinations with a frequency above 0.0001, which together covered over 99% of the repertoires. The TCS score was defined as F50 (clonal expansion) divided by E x V (chaos), with BLOSUM62-based TCRdist calculated between CDR3 peptides within each V-J. Welch's t-statistics and random forest reduced several hundred V-J features to 13, which were used in a naive Bayes classifier (R e1071). Thyroid-blood repertoire similarity was quantified with the Morisita-Horn index. The public reads were quality trimmed at Q25 with fastp and then assembled into clones with MiXCR by TCRdb, keeping productive beta chains. Identical CDR3 proteins give one entry, which carries the most common genes and DNA. Clone size and V and J calls follow TCRdb, not the original study. A total of tens of thousands of distinct CDR3 sequences appear in this sample, approximately 50% of them only once. The ten largest account for 34% of the sample.

Concerning this clonotype: It lacks a known antigen. One base away there is no much larger clone; base qualities are not given.

Sequencing was carried out using peripheral blood or thyroid tissue (not recorded which). This TCR derives from a man in his late teens or twenties with Graves' hyperthyroidism. The chain is encoded by TRBV20-1 joined to TRBJ2-5; 12 of the junction bases match TRBD2. The CDR3 protein: CSASPGLAGQETQYF. The bases read TGCAGTGCTAGTCCAGGACTAGCGGGGCAAGAGACCCAGTACTTC.